The rows below give T cell receptor beta chains drawn from one sample of a study of blood T cell repertoires in COVID-19. Some clones are missing from TCRdb's copy, which holds only in-frame ones; the method was immunoSEQ multiplex PCR. The data show about 200,000 clones, 80% to 90% seen once. The specimen sequenced was peripheral blood. Receptors were obtained from a man aged 55 to 70 with acute or convalescent COVID-19. The CDR3 runs from the conserved cysteine through the conserved F or W. The D gene is left open where the match is weak. Clone size is shown for a subset of rows, as once, few, many or a class of expanded clone.

v_gene	j_gene	d_gene	abundance	CDR3aa	CDR3nt
TRBV29-1	TRBJ1-1	TRBD1	.	CSVPILGTGGRAFF	TGCAGCGTTCCAATTTTGGGGACAGGGGGGCGAGCTTTCTTT
TRBV5-4	TRBJ2-7	.	.	CASSLPGSSYEQYF	TGTGCCAGCAGCTTACCCGGGAGTTCCTACGAGCAGTACTTC
TRBV28	TRBJ1-1	.	.	CASSSGGNAEAFF	TGTGCCAGCAGCTCCGGGGGGAACGCTGAAGCTTTCTTT
TRBV5-1	TRBJ2-1	TRBD2	.	CASSWTSGRGNEQFF	TGCGCCAGCAGCTGGACTAGCGGGAGAGGCAATGAGCAGTTCTTC
TRBV28	TRBJ1-1	TRBD1	.	CASSLTGRHTEAFF	TGTGCCAGCAGTCTGACAGGGCGGCACACTGAAGCTTTCTTT
TRBV4-1	TRBJ1-4	.	.	CASSQEWSSFNEKLFF	TGCGCCAGCAGCCAAGAATGGAGTAGTTTTAATGAAAAACTGTTTTTT
TRBV19	TRBJ2-4	TRBD2	.	CASRTLAGGYKNIQYF	TGTGCCAGTAGAACTCTAGCGGGAGGGTACAAAAACATTCAGTACTTC
TRBV9	TRBJ2-7	TRBD1	.	CASSVVGGGPGEQYF	TGTGCCAGCAGCGTAGTAGGGGGCGGCCCTGGCGAGCAGTACTTC
TRBV27	TRBJ1-6	TRBD1	once	CASSFGTGSSPLHF	TGTGCCAGCAGTTTTGGGACAGGGAGTTCACCCCTCCACTTT
TRBV5-1	TRBJ2-3	.	.	CASSFTTDTQYF	TGCGCCAGCAGCTTTACTACAGATACGCAGTATTTT
TRBV28	TRBJ2-1	TRBD1	.	CASIQPTGTASYNEQFF	TGTGCCAGCATCCAGCCTACGGGGACAGCCTCCTACAATGAGCAGTTCTTC
TRBV6-1	TRBJ2-2	TRBD1	.	CASSGSLGQGPTGELFF	TGTGCCAGCAGTGGGTCCCTCGGACAGGGCCCCACCGGGGAGCTGTTTTTT
TRBV6-5	TRBJ1-6	.	.	CASSYAGAVSPLHF	TGTGCCAGCAGTTACGCGGGGGCAGTTTCACCCCTCCACTTT
TRBV15	TRBJ2-2	TRBD1	.	CATSRVQDRLGANTGELFF	TGTGCCACCAGCAGAGTACAGGACAGGCTGGGGGCGAACACCGGGGAGCTGTTTTTT
TRBV28	TRBJ2-4	.	.	CASSFAQGHQSLNIQYF	TGTGCCAGCAGTTTTGCTCAGGGCCACCAGAGCTTAAACATTCAGTACTTC
TRBV5-1	TRBJ2-7	TRBD2	.	CASSLGAASGNHEQYF	TGCGCCAGCAGCTTGGGGGCCGCTAGCGGGAATCACGAGCAGTACTTC
TRBV4-1	TRBJ1-5	.	.	CASSQGRGSTNQPQHF	TGCGCCAGCAGCCAAGGCAGGGGAAGTACGAATCAGCCCCAGCATTTT
TRBV19	TRBJ1-1	.	.	CASSVSGANTEAFF	TGTGCCAGTAGTGTCTCAGGGGCGAACACTGAAGCTTTCTTT
TRBV6-5	TRBJ2-5	TRBD1	.	CASSYSQGAGETQYF	TGTGCCAGCAGTTACTCACAGGGGGCAGGAGAGACCCAGTACTTC
TRBV28	TRBJ2-1	TRBD2	once	CASSLRDSGSLTYNEQFF	TGTGCCAGCAGTTTACGGGATAGCGGGAGTCTCACCTACAATGAGCAGTTCTTC
TRBV7-9	TRBJ2-7	TRBD1	.	CASSFPDRGYEQYF	TGTGCCAGCAGCTTTCCCGACAGGGGCTACGAGCAGTACTTC
TRBV5-1	TRBJ2-5	TRBD2	.	CASSLVGEGLETQYF	TGCGCCAGCAGCTTGGTAGGGGAGGGATTGGAGACCCAGTACTTC
TRBV19	TRBJ1-4	.	.	CATTGTRRATNEKLFF	TGTGCCACGACTGGCACCAGGAGGGCGACTAATGAAAAACTGTTTTTT
TRBV7-2	TRBJ2-2	.	.	CASSLMGAPGELFF	TGTGCCAGCAGCTTAATGGGGGCGCCCGGGGAGCTGTTTTTT
TRBV27	TRBJ2-5	TRBD2	.	CASSSGTSGSFKTQYF	TGTGCCAGCAGTTCCGGGACTAGCGGGAGCTTTAAGACCCAGTACTTC
TRBV7-2	TRBJ2-5	.	.	CASSLNSFSPDQETQYF	TGTGCCAGCAGCTTAAATTCTTTTAGTCCCGACCAAGAGACCCAGTACTTC
TRBV24-1	TRBJ1-1	TRBD1	.	CATSDSKLGTGRAEAFF	TGTGCCACCAGTGATTCGAAACTCGGGACAGGGAGGGCTGAAGCTTTCTTT
TRBV28	TRBJ2-1	TRBD2	.	CASMAGGSHEQFF	TGTGCCAGCATGGCGGGAGGTAGCCATGAGCAGTTCTTC
TRBV7-9	TRBJ1-5	TRBD1	.	CASSLTGEQPQHF	TGTGCCAGCAGTTTGACAGGGGAACAGCCCCAGCATTTT
TRBV11-2	TRBJ2-1	TRBD1	.	CASSLRFKTGGMTNEQFF	TGTGCCAGCAGCTTACGGTTTAAGACAGGGGGCATGACTAATGAGCAGTTCTTC
TRBV7-3	TRBJ2-3	.	.	CASSLQGLGRADTQYF	TGTGCCAGCAGCTTACAGGGACTGGGCCGCGCAGATACGCAGTATTTT
TRBV5-1	TRBJ1-2	.	.	CASSSAGSSSYGYTF	TGCGCCAGCAGCTCCGCAGGGTCCTCCAGCTATGGCTACACCTTC